The 15 T cell receptor beta chains below all came from one sample that was sequenced in a study of blood T cell repertoires in COVID-19. The data were produced by immunoSEQ multiplex PCR, yet TCRdb's version contains in-frame clones alone and is incomplete. This sample has about 98,000 clones, with approximately 80% found just once. Sequencing was carried out using peripheral blood. These receptors all come from a man in his 70s with active or convalescent COVID-19.

This sequence joins TRBV6-5 and TRBJ1-4, with 7 bases matching TRBD1. The CDR3 runs 13 residues. J gave up 4 bases and V 8 bases, and 4 bases lay outside the gene matches. CDR1 is MNHEY, CDR2 SVGAGI, per germline. The CDR3, as DNA: TGTGCCAGCCGAGGGGGCCTTAATGAAAAACTGTTTTTT. Translated: CASRGGLNEKLFF.

A single count supports this clone. This likely reflects a read error, since a far larger clone is one base away. The chain links TRBV5-4 to TRBJ2-2; no firm D call. The V gene's germline CDR1 is SGHNT and CDR2 YYREEE (reference sequence). This CDR3 spans 13 amino acids. The V and J ends lost 2 bases and 1 base respectively, with 3 bases between them. CDR3 sequence (DNA): TGTGCCAGCAGCTTTCAGAACACCGGGGAGCTGTTTTTT. This encodes CASSFQNTGELFF.

This rearrangement joins TRBV12-3 or TRBV12-4 to TRBJ2-6; D is unresolved. V lost 4 bases and J 4 bases, leaving 5 bases between the germline ends. The length of the CDR3 is 13 residues. The CDR3 sequence is CASSYQGANVLTF. The CDR3 DNA reads TGTGCCAGCAGTTACCAGGGGGCCAACGTCCTGACTTTC.

This sequence joins TRBV3-1 (or the pseudogene TRBV3-2) and TRBJ2-5; D unresolved. This CDR3 comprises 14 residues. The V and J ends lost 1 base and 1 base respectively, with 7 bases between them. The germline V gene has CDR1 LGHDT and CDR2 YNNKEL (reference sequence). CDR3 in DNA: TGTGCCAGCAGCCAAGTTTACGGCCAAGAGACCCAGTACTTC. Residues: CASSQVYGQETQYF.

The chain carries TRBV29-1 and TRBJ2-1, with D tentatively TRBD1 (6 bases). CDR3 length: 12 residues. Germline CDR1 and CDR2: SQVTM and ANQGSEA. CDR3 coding DNA: TGCAGTGAGGGGGTGAACTACAATGAGCAGTTCTTC. Translation: CSEGVNYNEQFF.

The V and J genes are TRBV5-1 and TRBJ2-7; D gene unclear. Trimming took off 4 bases at V and 0 bases at J, with 8 bases between the two ends. CDR1 SGHRS and CDR2 YFSETQ come from the germline V gene. The CDR3 has 13 amino acids. The CDR3 DNA reads as TGCGCCAGCAGCCCCTCCGGCTCCTACGAGCAGTACTTC. The encoded protein is CASSPSGSYEQYF.

The chain employs TRBV11-1 and TRBJ1-6; weak D call: TRBD1 (6 bases). Germline values: CDR1 SGHAT, CDR2 FQDESV (reference sequence). V was trimmed by 1 base and J by 9 bases, leaving 7 bases between them. The CDR3 covers 13 residues. DNA of the CDR3: TGTGCCAGCAGCTTAGACAGGGCTTCACCCCTCCACTTT. As protein: CASSLDRASPLHF.

CDR3 sequence reads: CASKLGQENTEAFF. CDR3 sequence (DNA): TGTGCCAGCAAGTTGGGACAGGAGAACACTGAAGCTTTCTTT. This chain uses TRBV25-1 with TRBJ1-1, with 8 positions matching TRBD1. Germline V lookup: CDR1 MGHDK, CDR2 SYGVNS. Trimming cost V 7 bases and J 1 base; bases outside gene matches: 5. The length of the CDR3 is 14 residues.

Only one count was recorded for this clone. The chain combines TRBV5-6 with TRBJ2-1; 7 bases map to TRBD2. Germline V CDR1 and CDR2: SGHDT, YYEEEE. J gave up 4 bases and V 6 bases, and 10 bases lay outside the gene matches. The CDR3 contains 15 residues. CDR3 sequence: CASTRGLGAYNEQFF. Here the CDR3 DNA reads TGTGCCAGCACCCGAGGACTAGGGGCGTACAATGAGCAGTTCTTC.

CDR3 in amino acids: CASSPYSGANVLTF. The CDR3 DNA follows: TGTGCCAGCTCACCATACTCTGGGGCCAACGTCCTGACTTTC. The rearrangement joins TRBV18 to TRBJ2-6; D not resolved. Trimming pared 2 bases from V and 0 bases from J, leaving 2 bases between. CDR1 is KGHSH, CDR2 LQKENI, per germline. The CDR3 is made up of 14 amino acids. Full variable domain (rest looked up from reference TRBV18 and TRBJ2-6): NAGVMQNPRHLVRRRGQEARLRCSPMKGHSHVYWYRQLPEEGLKFMVYLQKENIIDESGMPKERFSAEFPKEGPSILRIQQVVRGDSAAYFCASSPYSGANVLTFGAGSRLTVL.

The chain uses TRBV13 and TRBJ2-3; D is perhaps TRBD1 (5 bases). Germline CDR1 is PRHDT and CDR2 is FYEKMQ (reference sequence). Trimming shortened V by 5 bases and J by 6 bases, and 9 bases separated the two germline ends. CDR3 size: 12 residues. CDR3 DNA: TGTGCCAGCAGCACCTACAGGGATACGCAGTATTTT. Its protein is CASSTYRDTQYF.

The chain links TRBV29-1 to TRBJ2-3, with D possibly TRBD1 on 6 matching bases. This CDR3 contains 14 residues. V was pared by 7 bases and J by 0 bases, with 14 bases between. Germline V gene data show CDR1 as SQVTM and CDR2 as ANQGSEA. The CDR3: CSAKQGLSTDTQYF. The CDR3 DNA sequence: TGCAGCGCTAAGCAGGGGCTAAGCACAGATACGCAGTATTTT.

The chain links TRBV20-1 to TRBJ2-7; D is possibly TRBD2 (5 bases). Per the germline V gene, CDR1 is DFQATT and CDR2 is SNEGSKA (reference sequence). Trimming left V 3 bases short and J 0 bases short, with 12 bases between. The CDR3 extends over 14 amino acids. The CDR3: CSASVGSGSYEQYF. The CDR3 DNA reads as TGCAGTGCTAGTGTCGGAAGCGGCTCCTACGAGCAGTACTTC.

The chain combines TRBV20-1 with TRBJ1-2; D call uncertain. In germline, CDR1 is DFQATT, CDR2 SNEGSKA (reference sequence). Trimming removed 3 bases at V and 3 bases at J, with 8 bases between. This CDR3 comprises 12 residues. CDR3 sequence (DNA): TGCAGTGCTAGTGTAGGAGACTATGGCTACACCTTC. Its translation: CSASVGDYGYTF.

The sample holds a few counts of this clone. The chain uses TRBV7-3 and TRBJ2-6; weak D call: TRBD2 (7 bases). V was pared by 4 bases and J by 1 base, with 14 bases between. CDR3 length: 17 amino acids. Germline V gene data show CDR1 as SGHTA and CDR2 as FQGTGA. In DNA form, the CDR3 reads TGTGCCAGCAGCTCACGCGGGGGCGGGTCTGGGGCCAACGTCCTGACTTTC. Translated, it gives CASSSRGGGSGANVLTF.